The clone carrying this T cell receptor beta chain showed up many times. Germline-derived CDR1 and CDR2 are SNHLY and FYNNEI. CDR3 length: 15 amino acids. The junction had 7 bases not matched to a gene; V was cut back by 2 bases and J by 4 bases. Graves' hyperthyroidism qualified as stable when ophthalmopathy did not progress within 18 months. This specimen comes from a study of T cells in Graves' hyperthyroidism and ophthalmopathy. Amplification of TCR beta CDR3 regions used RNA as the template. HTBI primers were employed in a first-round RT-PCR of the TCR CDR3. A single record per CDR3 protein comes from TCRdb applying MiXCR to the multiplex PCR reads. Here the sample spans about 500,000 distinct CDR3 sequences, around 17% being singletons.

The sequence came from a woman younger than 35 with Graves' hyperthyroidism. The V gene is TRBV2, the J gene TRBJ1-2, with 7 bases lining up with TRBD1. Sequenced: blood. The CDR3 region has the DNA TGTGCCAGCAGTGAACAGGCTTGGGACAGCTATGGCTACACCTTC. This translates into CASSEQAWDSYGYTF.